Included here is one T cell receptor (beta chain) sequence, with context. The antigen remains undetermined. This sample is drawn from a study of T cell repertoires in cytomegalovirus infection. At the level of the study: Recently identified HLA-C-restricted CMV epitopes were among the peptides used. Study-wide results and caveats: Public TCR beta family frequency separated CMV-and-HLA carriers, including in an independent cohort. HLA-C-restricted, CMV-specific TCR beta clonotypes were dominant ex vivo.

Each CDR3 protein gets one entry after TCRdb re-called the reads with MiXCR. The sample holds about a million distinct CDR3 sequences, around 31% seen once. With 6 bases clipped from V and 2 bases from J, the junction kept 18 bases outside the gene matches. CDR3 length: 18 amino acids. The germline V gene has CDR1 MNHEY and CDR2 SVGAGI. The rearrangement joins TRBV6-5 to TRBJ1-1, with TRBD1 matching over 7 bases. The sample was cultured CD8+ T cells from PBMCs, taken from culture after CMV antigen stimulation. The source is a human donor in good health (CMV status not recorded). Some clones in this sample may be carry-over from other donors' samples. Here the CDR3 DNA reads TGTGCCAGCAGACTCGGGATTCCCGGGACAGTCCTAAACACTGAAGCTTTCTTT. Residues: CASRLGIPGTVLNTEAFF.